A single T cell receptor (beta chain) is shown here with its context. The antigen is undetermined. These data come from a study of circulating tumor DNA in untreated peripheral T-cell lymphoma. Across the study: Baseline and serial on-treatment serum tracked circulating tumor DNA carrying tumor TCR clonotypes. General study findings and limits: Persistent ctDNA after therapy did not always predict relapse. In 76% of patients, tumor-specific clonotypes were identified. Detectable ctDNA after therapy showed a trend toward worse survival.

TCRdb's table, derived via immunoSEQ multiplex PCR, lists solely in-frame clones and lacks some. In the table there are approximately 550 clones, 80% to 90% of which are singletons. Germline CDR1 is LNHDA and CDR2 is SQIVND (reference sequence). The ends were cut back, 4 bases at V and 8 bases at J, with 14 bases in the middle. The CDR3 extends over 13 amino acids. The source is a human donor with peripheral T-cell lymphoma. Sequencing was performed on cell-free DNA from blood serum. The rearrangement links TRBV19 to TRBJ1-1; no clear D gene. CDR3: CASSNPPGREAFF. The DNA for the CDR3 is TGTGCCAGTAGTAATCCACCCGGGAGAGAAGCTTTCTTT. Based on the CDR3 plus reference TRBV19 and TRBJ1-1, the full variable domain is DGGITQSPKYLFRKEGQNVTLSCEQNLNHDAMYWYRQDPGQGLRLIYYSQIVNDFQKGDIAEGYSVSREKKESFPLTVTSAQKNPTAFYLCASSNPPGREAFFGQGTRLTVV.